The 5 T cell receptor beta chains presented below share a single source sample, sequenced in a study of technical replicates of blood from several donors. Using immunoSEQ multiplex PCR, the repertoire was profiled, and TCRdb retains in-frame clones only, with some absent. This sample has some 99,000 clones, with 95% found just once. Sequencing was carried out using T cells isolated from PBMCs. All receptors come from a human donor in good health.

The genes are TRBV27 and TRBJ2-1; D is unresolved. V was cut by 8 bases and J by 13 bases, with 18 bases left in between. Germline values: CDR1 MNHEY, CDR2 SMNVEV (reference sequence). The CDR3 runs to 12 residues. This chain's CDR3 is CASRVDPSEQFF. The CDR3 DNA follows: TGTGCCAGCCGGGTAGACCCCTCCGAACAGTTCTTC.

This CDR3 is CASRGTGSDTQYF. DNA of the CDR3: TGTGCCAGCAGGGGCACAGGGTCAGATACGCAGTATTTT. The chain is built from TRBV7-9 and TRBJ2-3; a weak D match, TRBD1 (6 bases). Germline CDR1 is SEHNR and CDR2 is FQNEAQ (reference sequence). The CDR3 contains 13 residues. Trimming shortened V by 6 bases and J by 4 bases, and 11 bases separated the two germline ends.

The chain employs TRBV5-6 and TRBJ2-1; perhaps TRBD1 as D (6 bases). Germline V gene lookup returns CDR1 SGHDT and CDR2 YYEEEE. V lost 3 bases to trimming and J lost 3 bases, with 13 bases between them. This CDR3 has 15 amino acids. The CDR3 loop reads CASSYQGNHYNEQFF. CDR3 bases: TGTGCCAGCAGCTACCAGGGGAACCACTACAATGAGCAGTTCTTC.

The chain recombines TRBV6-5 with TRBJ1-2; D gene uncertain. CDR1 is MNHEY, CDR2 SVGAGI, per germline. Trimming removed 2 bases at V and 6 bases at J, with 13 bases between. The length of the CDR3 is 14 residues. CDR3 sequence reads: CASSYQLGRDGYTF. CDR3 coding DNA: TGTGCCAGCAGTTACCAGCTAGGGAGAGATGGCTACACCTTC.

This clone was found once. This chain joins TRBV28 and TRBJ1-1; D remains ambiguous. The V gene's germline CDR1 is MDHEN and CDR2 SYDVKM. V lost 8 bases and J 6 bases, leaving 13 bases between the germline ends. The CDR3 totals 12 residues. CDR3: CASRLTPPEAFF. Written as DNA, the CDR3 is TGTGCCAGCCGATTGACACCTCCTGAAGCTTTCTTT.